This TCR beta chain was captured by sequencing in a study of cytomegalovirus exposure and HLA in healthy donors. About the research overall: HLA-typed donors were the source of 86 million or so unique TCRs held in an early data release.

Study conclusions and caveats: According to a later analysis, most TCR beta chains associated with CMV appeared HLA-restricted.

The PCR had 60 Vbeta and 13 Jbeta primers. TCRdb keeps only in-frame clones here, not all; method: immunoSEQ multiplex PCR. The sample includes over 120,000 clones. Worth noting for this clone: The antigen remains undetermined.

Trimming cost V 4 bases and J 6 bases; bases outside gene matches: 12. Germline values: CDR1 MNHNS, CDR2 SASEGT. The CDR3 contains 17 residues. This rearrangement joins TRBV6-1 to TRBJ2-2; TRBD1 agrees at 9 bases. Source material: PBMCs. The TCR comes from a male donor in good health and CMV-seronegative. This chain's CDR3 is CASSGGPGQGLPGELFF. The CDR3 DNA is TGTGCCAGCAGTGGGGGGCCGGGACAGGGACTTCCCGGGGAGCTGTTTTTT.